This T cell receptor (beta chain) is drawn from a study of cytomegalovirus exposure and HLA in healthy donors. Overall study: A prior analysis found about 110 million unique TCR beta sequences from about 179 million T cells.

With respect to this clone: Its antigen is currently unknown.

Primers: 60 Vbeta forward and 13 Jbeta reverse. Measured with immunoSEQ multiplex PCR; TCRdb has only the in-frame clones, and not every one. The sample lists around 100,000 clones, roughly three fifths occurring once. V was cut by 8 bases and J by 4 bases, with 23 bases left in between. The CDR3 covers 17 residues. Looked up from germline, CDR1 is MGHDK and CDR2 is SYGVNS. General study results and limits: Trimming of TCR beta V- and J-genes showed a link, identified in a later analysis, to a missense DCLRE1C variant. The listing of roughly 160 TCR beta chains classed them as cytomegalovirus-associated. A highly shared variant cluster was judged a likely technical artifact.

The TCR sequence derives from a man between 25 and 39 years old in good health and CMV-seronegative. The sequenced sample was PBMCs. This chain uses TRBV25-1 with TRBJ2-2; D may be TRBD1 (5 bases). CDR3 in amino acids: CASGTPQGEERTGELFF. The DNA for the CDR3 is TGTGCCAGCGGTACCCCTCAGGGTGAGGAACGCACCGGGGAGCTGTTTTTT.